One sample yielded the 9 T cell receptor beta chains listed below, sequenced in a study of T cell responses to AZD1222 COVID-19 vaccine. Libraries were prepared by immunoSEQ multiplex PCR; TCRdb keeps only in-frame clonotypes and omits some of them. The sample records tens of thousands of clones, roughly 90% being singletons. Sequencing was performed on peripheral blood, taken 28 days after the second AZD1222 dose. These receptors came from an adult who received the AZD1222 COVID-19 vaccine.

This clone was seen more than once but under ten times. The chain uses TRBV19 and TRBJ2-2; 12 bases fit TRBD2. J lost 7 bases, V lost 1 base, and 4 bases had no gene match. Germline values: CDR1 LNHDA, CDR2 SQIVND (reference sequence). This CDR3 is built from 16 residues. CDR3 sequence reads: CASSIGLAGAFGELFF. In nucleotides, the CDR3 is TGTGCCAGTAGTATAGGACTAGCGGGAGCATTCGGGGAGCTGTTTTTT. Supplemented by reference TRBV19 and TRBJ2-2, the full variable domain reads DGGITQSPKYLFRKEGQNVTLSCEQNLNHDAMYWYRQDPGQGLRLIYYSQIVNDFQKGDIAEGYSVSREKKESFPLTVTSAQKNPTAFYLCASSIGLAGAFGELFFGEGSRLTVL.

The V gene is TRBV2, the J gene TRBJ2-5; TRBD1 agrees at 10 bases. Looked up from germline, CDR1 is SNHLY and CDR2 is FYNNEI. The CDR3 is 15 amino acids. Trimming cost V 9 bases and J 5 bases; bases outside gene matches: 12. DNA for the CDR3: TGTGCCAGTTCGACAGGGGGCGTTTCAAGTGAGACCCAGTACTTC. Amino acids: CASSTGGVSSETQYF.

The chain links TRBV9 to TRBJ2-7, with a possible D match to TRBD2 (6 bases). The V and J ends lost 4 bases and 0 bases respectively, with 14 bases between them. CDR3 size: 15 residues. The germline CDR1 and CDR2 sequences are SGDLS and YYNGEE. This chain's CDR3 is CASSSQEGLSYEQYF. CDR3 DNA: TGTGCCAGCAGCTCCCAGGAGGGGCTCTCCTACGAGCAGTACTTC.

The J gene is TRBJ2-1, the V gene TRBV14; 7 bases are a match to TRBD1. From germline, CDR1 is SGHDN and CDR2 FVKESK. The CDR3 spans 14 residues. Trimming at V came to 4 bases and at J to 5 bases, leaving 5 bases not matched to a gene. Written as DNA, the CDR3 is TGTGCCAGCAGCCGCCTGGGACAGAACAATGAGCAGTTCTTC. Translating gives CASSRLGQNNEQFF.

To note about this clone: Germline and junction disagree at one end, which may indicate a read error. The chain links TRBV10-3 to TRBJ2-2, with no clear D. Germline V gene sequence: CDR1 ENHRY, CDR2 SYGVKD. This CDR3 contains 16 residues. The DNA of the CDR3 is TGTGCCATCAGTGATATTGGGTTAGGGAACGCCGGGGAGCTGTTTTTT. Encoded protein: CAISDIGLGNAGELFF.

The chain carries TRBV6-5 and TRBJ2-2; D might be TRBD2 (6 bases). Germline CDR1 is MNHEY and CDR2 is SVGAGI. The V gene lost 4 bases and the J gene lost 1 base, with 13 bases spanning the gap. The CDR3 has 16 amino acids. The CDR3 region is CASSSHGGVNTGELFF. The CDR3 nucleotides read TGTGCCAGCAGTTCCCACGGGGGTGTGAACACCGGGGAGCTGTTTTTT.

The chain is built from TRBV28 and TRBJ2-1, with D possibly called TRBD1 or TRBD2 (5 bases each). CDR1 is MDHEN and CDR2 is SYDVKM in the germline V gene. Deletions cut 8 bases from V and 0 bases from J, with 17 bases between. CDR3 size: 16 residues. The DNA of the CDR3 is TGTGCCAGCGCTGGGGGTAGCACGAGCTCCTACAATGAGCAGTTCTTC. Translating it yields CASAGGSTSSYNEQFF. Full variable domain (rest looked up from reference TRBV28 and TRBJ2-1): DVKVTQSSRYLVKRTGEKVFLECVQDMDHENMFWYRQDPGLGLRLIYFSYDVKMKEKGDIPEGYSVSREKKERFSLILESASTNQTSMYLCASAGGSTSSYNEQFFGPGTRLTVL.

The chain is built from TRBV10-3 and TRBJ2-1, with a tentative D call TRBD2 (5 bases). Deletions cut 9 bases from V and 5 bases from J, with 8 bases between. The CDR3 runs 11 residues. The V gene's germline CDR1 is ENHRY and CDR2 SYGVKD. CDR3 in amino acids: CAIGLDNEQFF. CDR3 nucleotides: TGTGCCATAGGACTCGACAATGAGCAGTTCTTC.

This chain's CDR3 is CASSRRQGGNTEAFF. Here the CDR3 DNA reads TGTGCCAGCAGCCGTCGACAGGGGGGTAACACTGAAGCTTTCTTT. V and J are TRBV11-2 and TRBJ1-1, with 9 nucleotides matching TRBD1. The ends lost 5 bases at V and 2 bases at J; junction bases unmatched: 6. The CDR3 totals 15 residues. Germline loops: CDR1 SGHAT, CDR2 FQNNGV. Together with reference TRBV11-2 and TRBJ1-1, the CDR3 gives the full variable domain: EAGVAQSPRYKIIEKRQSVAFWCNPISGHATLYWYQQILGQGPKLLIQFQNNGVVDDSQLPKDRFSAERLKGVDSTLKIQPAKLEDSAVYLCASSRRQGGNTEAFFGQGTRLTVV.